The rows below give T cell receptor beta chains drawn from one sample of a study of identical twins. TCRdb re-called the 5' RACE reads with MiXCR, one entry per CDR3 protein. The data contain about 890,000 distinct CDR3 sequences, about 12% of them singletons. These same records also appear under a second study, on yellow fever vaccine responses in identical twins.

Sequencing was done on a sample of PBMCs. These receptors were obtained from a woman in her late teens or twenties in good health. Each CDR3 is given with its conserved first and last residue. The D gene is left open where the match is weak. For some rows the clone size is stated as once, few or many, or as a class when expanded; others skip it.

d_gene,abundance,j_gene,v_gene,CDR3nt,CDR3aa
TRBD2,-,TRBJ2-1,TRBV6-5,TGTGCCAGCAGTTACTCGAGAGGCGGGAGCTCCTACAATGAGCAGTTCTTC,CASSYSRGGSSYNEQFF
-,many,TRBJ2-7,TRBV10-3,TGTGCCATCAGGGTGGGACCGGGCTACGAGCAGTACTTC,CAIRVGPGYEQYF
TRBD2,few,TRBJ2-1,TRBV10-3,TGTGCCATCAGTGAGTCTCTAGCGGTGGATAATGAGCAGTTCTTC,CAISESLAVDNEQFF
-,few,TRBJ2-5,TRBV6-2/TRBV6-3,TGTGCCAGCAGTTACTTACCCAGACAGGCCCCACAAGAGACCCAGTACTTC,CASSYLPRQAPQETQYF
-,many,TRBJ1-1,TRBV5-1,TGCGCCAGCAGCTTGGGAGGGGCGGTCACTGAAGCTTTCTTT,CASSLGGAVTEAFF
TRBD2,few,TRBJ2-1,TRBV9,TGTGCCAGCAGCGTCGCGGGACTAGCGGGAACAGATGAGCAGTTCTTC,CASSVAGLAGTDEQFF
TRBD2,-,TRBJ2-1,TRBV7-7,TGTGCCAGCAGCTTAGGGGGACTAGGCCACAATGAGCAGTTCTTC,CASSLGGLGHNEQFF
-,few,TRBJ2-2,TRBV11-2,TGTGCCAGCAGCTCCCCGAGAACCGGGGAGCTGTTTTTT,CASSSPRTGELFF
TRBD2,-,TRBJ2-5,TRBV7-2,TGTGCCAGCAGCTTTAGCGGGAGTTTTGCGGAGACCCAGTACTTC,CASSFSGSFAETQYF
-,-,TRBJ2-3,TRBV24-1,TGTGCCACCAGTGACACAACGAGGACAGTTTTTATTAATTCGGATACGCAGTATTTT,CATSDTTRTVFINSDTQYF
-,few,TRBJ2-1,TRBV2,TGTGCCAGCAGTGCCCGGACTGTATACAATGAGCAGTTCTTC,CASSARTVYNEQFF
-,few,TRBJ2-1,TRBV7-2,TGTGCCAGCAGCTTTTGGGAAGACAATGAGCAGTTCTTC,CASSFWEDNEQFF
TRBD2,many,TRBJ2-1,TRBV5-1,TGCGCCAGCAGCCAGACAGAAGCGGGAGGTTTGTACAATGAGCAGTTCTTC,CASSQTEAGGLYNEQFF
TRBD2,-,TRBJ2-1,TRBV20-1,TGCAGTGCGACCCCGGGACTAGCGGGAGTCAATGAGCAGTTCTTC,CSATPGLAGVNEQFF
-,many,TRBJ2-3,TRBV7-9,TGTGCCAGCAGCTTGACCTCCCACAACACAGATACGCAGTATTTT,CASSLTSHNTDTQYF
TRBD1,-,TRBJ2-1,TRBV19,TGTGCCAGTGGGGGACAGGGGGCCCCTACCCGGTCCTACAATGAGCAGTTCTTC,CASGGQGAPTRSYNEQFF
TRBD1,few,TRBJ2-7,TRBV9,TGTGCCAGCAGCCAATGGGACAGGGCAAGCTCCTACGAGCAGTACTTC,CASSQWDRASSYEQYF
-,few,TRBJ1-3,TRBV20-1,TGCAGTGCTAGTGAGGGCTCTGGAAACACCATATATTTT,CSASEGSGNTIYF
-,few,TRBJ2-3,TRBV20-1,TGCAGTGCTAGTCCCATCGGTAACGTGGGCACAGATACGCAGTATTTT,CSASPIGNVGTDTQYF
TRBD1,many,TRBJ2-2,TRBV10-3,TGTGCCATCAGCGACACAGGGGTCGGAACCGGGGAGCTGTTTTTT,CAISDTGVGTGELFF
-,few,TRBJ1-1,TRBV11-2,TGTGCCAGCAGACCCCTATTTAGGGGGGCCGGGGCTGCTTTCTTT,CASRPLFRGAGAAFF
-,many,TRBJ2-1,TRBV5-5,TGTGCCAGCAGCTTCCTACCAGGCAATGAGCAGTTCTTC,CASSFLPGNEQFF
TRBD2,-,TRBJ2-5,TRBV28,TGTGCCAGCACCCCCCCGGGGGGATGGGAGACCCAGTACTTC,CASTPPGGWETQYF
-,many,TRBJ2-2,TRBV11-2,TGTGCCAGCAGCCCCAACCCGGCAGGATCTTTCGGGGAGCTGTTTTTT,CASSPNPAGSFGELFF
TRBD2,-,TRBJ2-1,TRBV11-2,TGTGCCAGCAGCTTAGTACTCGGGACTAGCGGGCGCCCGAGCTCCTACAATGAGCAGTTCTTC,CASSLVLGTSGRPSSYNEQFF
TRBD2,-,TRBJ2-4,TRBV29-1,TGCAGCGTTGAGGATCGCGGGGGGCGGACCAAAAACATTCAGTACTTC,CSVEDRGGRTKNIQYF
TRBD1,few,TRBJ1-5,TRBV10-2,TGCGCCAGCAGCCGGGGACAGGGGAGTTTAGGTCAGCCCCAGCATTTT,CASSRGQGSLGQPQHF
-,-,TRBJ2-3,TRBV6-1,TGTGCCAGCAGTGAAGGGGCGGGGCAGGGCACAGATACGCAGTATTTT,CASSEGAGQGTDTQYF
-,-,TRBJ2-1,TRBV6-5,TGTGCCAGCAGTTACCCCCCCGCCTACAATGAGCAGTTCTTC,CASSYPPAYNEQFF
-,many,TRBJ2-7,TRBV29-1,TGCAGCGTGAGGAGCGGTTACGACACCTACGAGCAGTACTTC,CSVRSGYDTYEQYF
-,few,TRBJ2-5,TRBV24-1,TGTGCCACCAGTGATTGGGATAAAGAGACCCAGTACTTC,CATSDWDKETQYF
-,-,TRBJ2-7,TRBV4-1,TGCGCCAGCAGTCAAGAAGGGCCTTACACCTACGAGCAGTACTTC,CASSQEGPYTYEQYF
-,-,TRBJ2-6,TRBV4-1,TGCGCCAGCAGCCAAGACCGGCTCTCTGGGGCCAACGTCCTGACTTTC,CASSQDRLSGANVLTF
-,-,TRBJ2-5,TRBV20-1,TGCAGTGCTAGAGGTGGAGGCCGTGAGACCCAGTACTTC,CSARGGGRETQYF
-,-,TRBJ2-7,TRBV2,TGTGCCAGCAGGGACAGTGCCTACGAGCAGTACTTC,CASRDSAYEQYF
TRBD2,-,TRBJ2-1,TRBV10-3,TGTGCCACCATAGCGGGAGGACACGATGAGCAGTTCTTC,CATIAGGHDEQFF
-,few,TRBJ2-1,TRBV20-1,TGCAGTGTCACGGACGCGAGCTCCTACAATGAGCAGTTCTTC,CSVTDASSYNEQFF
-,few,TRBJ1-1,TRBV20-1,TGCAGTGCTAGAGGGGGGGAAGACAAGGGAGGAAGGACTGAAGCTTTCTTT,CSARGGEDKGGRTEAFF
TRBD2,-,TRBJ2-1,TRBV19,TGTGCCAGTAGTATGACTAGCGGGAGTTCCCCCAATGAGCAGTTCTTC,CASSMTSGSSPNEQFF
TRBD2,-,TRBJ2-1,TRBV5-4,TGTGCCAGCAGCTGGGGGACTAGCGGGATGAATGAGCAGTTCTTC,CASSWGTSGMNEQFF
TRBD1,-,TRBJ2-1,TRBV5-1,TGCGCCAGCAGCTTGGGACAGGGGGCGCCTAATGAGCAGTTCTTC,CASSLGQGAPNEQFF
-,-,TRBJ2-7,TRBV4-2,TGTGCCAGCAGCACCGGGATCTTCTGCGAGCAGTACTTC,CASSTGIFCEQYF
TRBD2,few,TRBJ2-3,TRBV9,TGTGCCAGCAGCGTAGATGTCGGACTAGCGGGGGGAAGTTGGACAGATACGCAGTATTTT,CASSVDVGLAGGSWTDTQYF
TRBD1,few,TRBJ2-2,TRBV15,TGTGCCACCAGCAGAATCGGGACAGGGGTCGCCGGGGAGCTGTTTTTT,CATSRIGTGVAGELFF
-,-,TRBJ2-5,TRBV12-5,TGTGCTAGTGGTTTGGGTAAAGAGACCCAGTACTTC,CASGLGKETQYF
TRBD2,-,TRBJ2-3,TRBV20-1,TGCAGTGCTACCCAGCAGCGGGGGAGCACAGATACGCAGTATTTT,CSATQQRGSTDTQYF
-,few,TRBJ2-2,TRBV12-3/TRBV12-4,TGTGCCAGCAGTTTCGCGTCTCAGGCCGGGGAGCTGTTTTTT,CASSFASQAGELFF
-,-,TRBJ2-2,TRBV5-1,TGCGCCAGCAGCCCCCAGGGATGGGATACCGGGGAGCTGTTTTTT,CASSPQGWDTGELFF
TRBD1,few,TRBJ2-7,TRBV28,TGTGCCAGCAGCTCCATCGGGACAGGTGCCTACGAGCAGTACTTC,CASSSIGTGAYEQYF
TRBD2,few,TRBJ2-1,TRBV24-1,TGTGCCACCAGTGGCGGCGGGAGCTCCTACAATGAGCAGTTCTTC,CATSGGGSSYNEQFF
TRBD2,-,TRBJ2-1,TRBV9,TGTGCCAGCAGCGTAGTTGCGGGGGGCACGAATGAGCAGTTCTTC,CASSVVAGGTNEQFF
-,-,TRBJ2-3,TRBV28,TGTGCCAGCAGTTTATCCGGGTTTGGGAGAGATACGCAGTATTTT,CASSLSGFGRDTQYF
TRBD2,many,TRBJ2-7,TRBV3-1,TGTGCCAGCTGGGGAGGGACTAGCGGATACGAGCAGTACTTC,CASWGGTSGYEQYF